Below, 22 T cell receptor beta chains from the same sample are listed, as sequenced in a study of early T cells in non-severe SARS-CoV-2 infection. TCRdb re-called the 5' RACE reads through MiXCR, storing one row per CDR3 protein. The repertoire holds 80,000 to 95,000 distinct CDR3 sequences, with roughly 15% as singletons. Sample: whole blood, taken at baseline. All receptors derive from an adult who was a healthcare worker with PCR-confirmed SARS-CoV-2 infection or an uninfected control (not recorded which).

This clonotype turned up a few times. The rearrangement joins TRBV20-1 to TRBJ2-1; 9 bases are a match to TRBD1. Trimming cost V 3 bases and J 5 bases; bases outside gene matches: 8. Germline CDR1 reads DFQATT; CDR2 reads SNEGSKA (reference sequence). CDR3 length: 15 residues. Here the CDR3 reads CSASSWDRANNEQFF. The CDR3 nucleotides read TGCAGTGCTAGTTCCTGGGACAGGGCGAACAATGAGCAGTTCTTC.

This clonotype was recorded many times. This chain connects TRBV9 to TRBJ1-3; no clear D gene. This CDR3 has 12 residues. Germline-derived CDR1 and CDR2 are SGDLS and YYNGEE. V was trimmed by 3 bases and J by 6 bases, leaving 7 bases between them. The CDR3 region is CASSDTVNTIYF. The CDR3, as DNA: TGTGCCAGCAGCGACACAGTAAACACCATATATTTT.

The chain links TRBV11-1 to TRBJ1-1; D not resolved. Trimming took off 5 bases at V and 1 base at J, with 11 bases between the two ends. In germline, CDR1 is SGHAT, CDR2 FQDESV (reference sequence). CDR3 length: 14 amino acids. As DNA, the CDR3 is TGTGCCAGCAGCCCTTTGGGAGGGAACACTGAAGCTTTCTTT. Its translation is CASSPLGGNTEAFF.

The chain is built from TRBV7-8 and TRBJ2-2, with D perhaps matching TRBD2 (6 bases). Looked up from germline, CDR1 is SGHVS and CDR2 is FQNEAQ. The CDR3 sequence is 14 residues long. Trimming pared 8 bases from V and 0 bases from J, leaving 10 bases between. CDR3 protein: CASAAGTNTGELFF. CDR3 DNA sequence: TGTGCCAGCGCGGCGGGGACGAACACCGGGGAGCTGTTTTTT.

This clonotype has more than one count but fewer than ten. This chain connects TRBV21-1 to TRBJ2-2; the table's D call, TRBD1, has no DNA check behind it. TRBV21-1 is recorded as a pseudogene. The CDR3 extends over 13 amino acids. CDR3 bases: TGTGCCAGCAGCAAAGGGGCGTTCGGGGAGCTGTTTTTT. Translated: CASSKGAFGELFF.

This clonotype was picked up many times. The J gene is TRBJ2-1, the V gene TRBV28; D possibly corresponds to TRBD2 (6 bases). Germline-derived CDR1 and CDR2 are MDHEN and SYDVKM. V was pared by 3 bases and J by 5 bases, with 14 bases between. The CDR3 sequence is 15 residues long. CDR3 DNA sequence: TGTGCCAGCAGTTTTGCGGGGAAACTGAACAATGAGCAGTTCTTC. Protein: CASSFAGKLNNEQFF.

The table lists this clonotype with a few counts. The rearrangement links TRBV6-5 to TRBJ2-7, with 7 bases lining up with TRBD2. The V segment lost 6 bases and the J segment 6 bases; nucleotides outside the gene matches: 2. Germline V gives CDR1 MNHEY, CDR2 SVGAGI. The CDR3 has 11 amino acids. For the CDR3, the DNA is TGTGCCAGCAGCCCGGGGGGCGAGCAGTACTTC. This sequence encodes CASSPGGEQYF.

This clonotype has only a few counts. The chain is built from TRBV6-6 and TRBJ2-7; no clear D gene. Trimming stripped 5 bases from V and 2 bases from J, with 13 bases between. The germline V gene encodes CDR1 MNHNY and CDR2 SVGAGI (reference sequence). The length of the CDR3 is 14 residues. The CDR3 here is CASSAYQRPYEQYF. CDR3 nucleotides: TGTGCCAGCAGTGCCTATCAGAGACCCTACGAGCAGTACTTC.

The sample holds a few counts of this clonotype. The genes are TRBV4-1 and TRBJ2-1; maybe TRBD2 (5 bases). The V end was cut by 5 bases, the J end by 0 bases, with 14 bases between. The CDR3 runs to 16 residues. Germline CDR1 reads MGHRA; CDR2 reads YSYEKL. CDR3 in DNA: TGCGCCAGCAGCGTAGGGAGCGATAGCTCCTACAATGAGCAGTTCTTC. Its protein product is CASSVGSDSSYNEQFF.

This chain connects TRBV4-3 to TRBJ2-1; 12 nucleotides align to TRBD2. Trimming removed 4 bases from V and 5 bases from J; junction bases left unmatched: 3. This CDR3 is built from 15 residues. CDR1 is LGHNA, CDR2 YSLEER, per germline. The CDR3 nucleotides are TGCGCCAGCAGCCGAGCTAGCGGGGGGGACAATGAGCAGTTCTTC. Its translation is CASSRASGGDNEQFF.

The rearrangement links TRBV7-8 to TRBJ1-4; the D gene is possibly TRBD1 (5 bases). There are 14 residues in the CDR3. The germline V gene has CDR1 SGHVS and CDR2 FQNEAQ. With 5 bases removed from V and 2 bases from J, the gap between germline ends came to 9 bases. CDR3 residues: CASSLQETNEKLFF. For the CDR3, the DNA is TGTGCCAGCAGCCTACAGGAGACTAATGAAAAACTGTTTTTT.

This clonotype was seen ten or more times. V and J are TRBV30 and TRBJ1-3; the D is unclear. This CDR3 is built from 11 residues. Germline V CDR1 and CDR2: GTSNPN, SVGIG (reference sequence). Trimming left V 4 bases short and J 4 bases short, with 5 bases between. The CDR3 region has the DNA TGTGCCTGGACCCCCGGAAACACCATATATTTT. This codes for CAWTPGNTIYF.

V gene TRBV5-1 combines with J gene TRBJ2-5, with TRBD1 as a possible D gene (5 bases). The germline V gene encodes CDR1 SGHRS and CDR2 YFSETQ. Trimming cost V 0 bases and J 4 bases, with 10 bases left between them. CDR3 length equals 14 residues. Here the CDR3 reads CASSLEGALETQYF. Written as DNA, the CDR3 is TGCGCCAGCAGCTTGGAAGGGGCCCTAGAGACCCAGTACTTC.

The table lists this clonotype with many counts. The rearrangement joins TRBV28 to TRBJ2-7; 8 bases map to TRBD1. Germline V gives CDR1 MDHEN, CDR2 SYDVKM. This CDR3 is 12 amino acids long. The ends lost 6 bases at V and 8 bases at J; junction bases unmatched: 6. The DNA for the CDR3 is TGTGCCAGCAGCTCCGACAGGGGTCAGCAGTACTTC. It translates to CASSSDRGQQYF.

This clonotype was counted between two and nine times. CDR3 region: CATSDLYSNQPQHF. The CDR3 DNA sequence: TGTGCCACCAGTGATTTATATAGCAATCAGCCCCAGCATTTT. This rearrangement joins TRBV24-1 to TRBJ1-5; D is ambiguous. There are 14 residues in the CDR3. Trimming removed 1 base at V and 0 bases at J, with 3 bases between. CDR1 and CDR2 (germline): KGHDR, SFDVKD.

In DNA, the CDR3 is TGTGCCAGCAGTGGTAGTCCTAATATGGATACGCAGTATTTT. It specifies CASSGSPNMDTQYF. The V call is TRBV6-1, the J call TRBJ2-3; no clear D. Trimming cost V 4 bases and J 6 bases, with 14 bases left between them. CDR1 is MNHNS, CDR2 SASEGT, per germline. The CDR3 is made up of 14 amino acids.

The rearrangement links TRBV7-8 to TRBJ1-4; tentative D call: TRBD1 (5 bases). Trimming left V 5 bases short and J 4 bases short, with 17 bases between. CDR1 is SGHVS, CDR2 FQNEAQ, per germline. The CDR3 totals 16 residues. CDR3: CASSPGRTFLNEKLFF. CDR3 sequence (DNA): TGTGCCAGCAGCCCGGGACGGACTTTCCTTAATGAAAAACTGTTTTTT.

This clonotype was counted ten times or more. The chain has TRBV12-3 or TRBV12-4 and TRBJ2-2; tentatively, D is TRBD2 (6 bases). The CDR3 runs to 14 residues. The V and J ends lost 6 bases and 6 bases respectively, with 14 bases between them. CDR3 in DNA: TGTGCCAGCAGAGGGGACTCTAGGTCCGGGGAGCTGTTTTTT. Protein: CASRGDSRSGELFF.

This clonotype was counted a few times. The CDR3 reads CASSLVNGTFLNIQYF. The CDR3 DNA is TGTGCCAGCAGCTTGGTTAACGGGACCTTCTTAAACATTCAGTACTTC. This rearrangement joins TRBV5-5 to TRBJ2-4, with D perhaps being TRBD1 or TRBD2 (5 bases each). The CDR3 has 16 residues. V gave up 0 bases and J gave up 6 bases, with 16 bases separating them. Germline V CDR1 and CDR2: SGHKS, YYEKEE (reference sequence).

This clonotype was seen a few times. The CDR3 DNA follows: TGTGCCAGCAGCCGCGGGATCGTCGACACTGAAGCTTTCTTT. Its protein is CASSRGIVDTEAFF. The chain couples TRBV11-2 to TRBJ1-1; no reliable D call. Trimming left V 5 bases short and J 3 bases short, with 13 bases between. The CDR3 is 14 amino acids. Germline CDR1 is SGHAT and CDR2 is FQNNGV.

The CDR3 DNA is TGTGCCAGCAGCTTCAGCGGGAGAGGCGATGAGCAGTTCTTC. It is translated as CASSFSGRGDEQFF. This chain joins TRBV11-2 and TRBJ2-1; TRBD2 matches at 8 bases. The CDR3 spans 14 residues. The germline V gene has CDR1 SGHAT and CDR2 FQNNGV. J was trimmed by 8 bases and V by 3 bases; bases with no gene match: 6.

The V gene is TRBV12-3 or TRBV12-4, the J gene TRBJ2-6; no clear D. The V end was cut by 3 bases, the J end by 2 bases, with 5 bases between. This CDR3 has 14 amino acids. As DNA, the CDR3 is TGTGCCAGCAGTTTTAGGGCTGGGGCCAACGTCCTGACTTTC. It specifies CASSFRAGANVLTF.